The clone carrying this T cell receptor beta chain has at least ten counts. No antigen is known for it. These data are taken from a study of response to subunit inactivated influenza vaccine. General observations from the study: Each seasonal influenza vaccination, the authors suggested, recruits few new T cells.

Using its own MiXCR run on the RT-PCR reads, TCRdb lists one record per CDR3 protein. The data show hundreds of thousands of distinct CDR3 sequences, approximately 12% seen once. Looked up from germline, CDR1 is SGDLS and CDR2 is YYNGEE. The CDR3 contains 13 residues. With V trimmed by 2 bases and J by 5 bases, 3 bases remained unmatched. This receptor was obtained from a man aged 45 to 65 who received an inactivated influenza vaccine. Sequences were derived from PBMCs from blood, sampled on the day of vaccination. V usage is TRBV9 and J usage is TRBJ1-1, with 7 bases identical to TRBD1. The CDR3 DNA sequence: TGTGCCAGCAGCGTCGACAGGGATACTGAAGCTTTCTTT. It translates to CASSVDRDTEAFF.